This T cell receptor beta chain was profiled in a study of shared clonotypes between healthy human individuals. Study conclusions and caveats: Clonotypes that were shared across four donors made up around 5% of naive CD4 clonotypes. Generation of non-shared clonotypes was less probable than generation of clonotypes shared by all four donors.

This clone occurred once. Its matching antigen is unknown. The donors, all of them Caucasian adults, lived in Nashville, Tennessee. Sequencing used immunoSEQ multiplex PCR; TCRdb keeps in-frame clones, though not all of them. The data show 550,000 to 700,000 clones, around 78% seen once. Sequencing was done on a sample of memory CD4+ T cells sorted from blood. Described subset: CD45RA-negative fraction. This clonotype originated in a woman in her 30s in good health.

DNA of the CDR3: TGTGCCAGTAGTCTAAGACGGACACAGACTCAAGAGACCCAGTACTTC. Translated, it gives CASSLRRTQTQETQYF. The chain joins TRBV19 to TRBJ2-5; D perhaps matches TRBD1 (5 bases). V lost 5 bases and J lost 2, with 18 bases in between. The germline V gene encodes CDR1 LNHDA and CDR2 SQIVND (reference sequence). The CDR3 spans 16 residues.